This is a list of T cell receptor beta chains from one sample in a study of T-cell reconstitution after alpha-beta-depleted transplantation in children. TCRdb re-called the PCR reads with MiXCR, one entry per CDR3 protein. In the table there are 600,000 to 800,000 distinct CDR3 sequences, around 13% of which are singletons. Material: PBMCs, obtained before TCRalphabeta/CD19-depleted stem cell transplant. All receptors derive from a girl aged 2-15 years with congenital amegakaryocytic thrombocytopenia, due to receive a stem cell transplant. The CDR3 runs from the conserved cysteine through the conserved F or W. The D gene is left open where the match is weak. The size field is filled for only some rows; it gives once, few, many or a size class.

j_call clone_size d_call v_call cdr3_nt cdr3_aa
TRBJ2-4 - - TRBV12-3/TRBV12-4 TGTGCCAGCAGGACAGTACAAAACATTCAGTACTTC CASRTVQNIQYF
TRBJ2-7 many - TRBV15 TGTGCCACCAGCAATGAGGGGTGGGAGCAGTACTTC CATSNEGWEQYF
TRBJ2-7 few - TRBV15 TGTGCCACCAGTAGGACAGTAACGACCTACGAGCAGTACTTC CATSRTVTTYEQYF
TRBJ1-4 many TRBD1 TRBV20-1 TGCAGTGCTACCCCAACAGGGGTTGAAAAACTGTTTTTT CSATPTGVEKLFF
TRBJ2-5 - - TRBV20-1 TGCAGTGCTTCCGAGACTGGTCTCTGGGAGACCCAGTACTTC CSASETGLWETQYF
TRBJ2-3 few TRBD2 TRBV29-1 TGCAGCGTTGAAGTAGGTAGCGGGAGGTCCCTCGGGCAGTATTTT CSVEVGSGRSLGQYF
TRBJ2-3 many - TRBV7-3 TGTGCCAGCAGCTTAAGCCCATACTCGAGCACAGATACGCAGTATTTT CASSLSPYSSTDTQYF
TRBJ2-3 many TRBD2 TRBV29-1 TGCAGCGTAGCCCGAGCGGGAGGTCTCCCAGATACGCAGTATTTT CSVARAGGLPDTQYF
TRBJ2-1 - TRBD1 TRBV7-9 TGTGCCAGCAGCTTTCAGGGGGATGTGCAGTTCTTC CASSFQGDVQFF
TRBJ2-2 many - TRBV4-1 TGCGCCAGCAGCCAAGGTCGTCTTAGGGCCACAGGGACCGGGGAGCTGTTTTTT CASSQGRLRATGTGELFF
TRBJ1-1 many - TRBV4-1 TGCGCCAGCAGCCAAAACCACAGGTACCACACTGAAGCTTTCTTT CASSQNHRYHTEAFF
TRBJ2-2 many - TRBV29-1 TGCAGCGTTACAGTGGGGGAGTGGGTCGGGGAGCTGTTTTTT CSVTVGEWVGELFF
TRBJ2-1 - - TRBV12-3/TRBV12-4 TGTGCCAGCACCCCTCCGGGACCCGGTTCCTACAATGAGCAGTTCTTC CASTPPGPGSYNEQFF
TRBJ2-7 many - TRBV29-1 TGCAGCGTTGCGGGCAGCTACGAGCAGTACTTC CSVAGSYEQYF
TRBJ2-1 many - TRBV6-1 TGTGCCAGCAGGCGGCCGGGGACAAGCCCTTTGGATGAGCAGTTCTTC CASRRPGTSPLDEQFF
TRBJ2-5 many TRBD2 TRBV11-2 TGTGCCAGCGGTAGCGGGAGGGACCAAGAGACCCAGTACTTC CASGSGRDQETQYF
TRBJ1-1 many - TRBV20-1 TGCAGTTTATCAGGTCGCCCCTACACTGAAGCTTTCTTT CSLSGRPYTEAFF
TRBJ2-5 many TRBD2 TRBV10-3 TGTGCCATCAGTGAGCCCCGAGGCGGGAGGGAACAAGAGACCCAGTACTTC CAISEPRGGREQETQYF
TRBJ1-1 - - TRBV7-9 TGTGCCAGCAGCCCTACCTTACCGGGACTTAGAACTGAAGCTTTCTTT CASSPTLPGLRTEAFF
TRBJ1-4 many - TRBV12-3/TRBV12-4 TGTGCCAGCGCAGCCCGGATAGGGTATATGGATGAAAAACTGTTTTTT CASAARIGYMDEKLFF
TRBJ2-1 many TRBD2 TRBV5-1 TGCGCCAGCAGCTTGGGGCTAGCGGGAGTTCTCCACAATGAGCAGTTCTTC CASSLGLAGVLHNEQFF
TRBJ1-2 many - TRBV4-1 TGCGCCAGCAGCCAAGCGTCAGGGGCCGGCTACACCTTC CASSQASGAGYTF
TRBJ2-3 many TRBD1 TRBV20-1 TGCAGTGCAGGAGAACCCGGGACAGAGACAGATACGCAGTATTTT CSAGEPGTETDTQYF
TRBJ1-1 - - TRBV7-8 TGTGCCAGCAGCACCCTACTCGGACAGTTTGAAGCTTTCTTT CASSTLLGQFEAFF
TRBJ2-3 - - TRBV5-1 TGCGCCAGCAGCTTGGCCGAGAGAGCAGATACGCAGTATTTT CASSLAERADTQYF
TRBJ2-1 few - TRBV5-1 TGCGCCAGCAGGACGGACCTCCGAGGTGAGCAGTTCTTC CASRTDLRGEQFF
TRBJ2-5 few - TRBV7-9 TGTGCCAGCAGCCCCCAAGGGGACCAAGAGTACTTC CASSPQGDQEYF
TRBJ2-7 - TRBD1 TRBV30 TGTGCCTGGGAGACAGGGGTTAACGTTAGGCGGTACTTC CAWETGVNVRRYF
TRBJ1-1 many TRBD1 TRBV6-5 TGTGCCAGCAGTTACTACAGGGGTCAGGGTACTGAAGCTTTCTTT CASSYYRGQGTEAFF
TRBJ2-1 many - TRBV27 TGTGCCACCCTAGGGGCGCCGTGGAATGAGCAGTTCTTC CATLGAPWNEQFF
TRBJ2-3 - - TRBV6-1 TGTGCCAGCAGCCGGGACTTTTTTACAGATACGCAGTATTTT CASSRDFFTDTQYF
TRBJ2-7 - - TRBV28 TGTGCCAGCAGTATACTTGAGATGAGCTCCTACGAGCAGTACTTC CASSILEMSSYEQYF
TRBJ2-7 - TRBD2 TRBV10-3 TGTGCCATCAGGTCTAGCGGAATAGGAGGATACGAGCAGTACTTC CAIRSSGIGGYEQYF
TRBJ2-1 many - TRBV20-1 TGCAGTAAAGAGGGGAGTACTAACAATGAGCAGTTCTTC CSKEGSTNNEQFF
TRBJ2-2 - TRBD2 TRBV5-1 TGCGCCAGCAGCTTCGCCTGGACTAGCGGATCGAACACCGGGGAGCTGTTTTTT CASSFAWTSGSNTGELFF
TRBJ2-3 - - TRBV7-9 TGTGCCAGCAGTGAGCCTGCCAATACAGATACGCAGTATTTT CASSEPANTDTQYF
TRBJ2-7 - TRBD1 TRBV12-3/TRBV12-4 TGTGCCAGCAGTCCAAACCGGGGGACAGGGGCCTACGAGCAGTACTTC CASSPNRGTGAYEQYF
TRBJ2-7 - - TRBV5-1 TGCGCCAGCAGCTTGGGGGGGACGGACAGCGCCGAGCAGTACTTC CASSLGGTDSAEQYF
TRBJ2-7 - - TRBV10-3 TGTGCCATCAGTGAAGGTCCCAGGGACTACGAGCAGTACTTC CAISEGPRDYEQYF
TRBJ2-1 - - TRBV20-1 TGCAGTTCGTGCCAGACGCGGGGCCACAATGAGCAGTTCTTC CSSCQTRGHNEQFF
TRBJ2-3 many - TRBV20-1 TGCAGTGCAGACAGAGATACGCAGTATTTT CSADRDTQYF
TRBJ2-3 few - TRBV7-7 TGTGCCAGCAGCTTAGTGGGTGGAAAAGATACGCAGTATTTT CASSLVGGKDTQYF
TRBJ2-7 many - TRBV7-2 TGTGCCAGCAGCCCGGAGAAGGGCTCCTACGAGCAGTACTTC CASSPEKGSYEQYF
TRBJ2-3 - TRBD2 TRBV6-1 TGTGCCAGCACCCCTAGCGGGAGGGCCGATACGCAGTATTTT CASTPSGRADTQYF